A single sample is the source of the 9 T cell receptor beta chains below, sequenced in a study of CD8 T cells in ankylosing spondylitis. MiXCR was run by TCRdb on the 5' RACE reads, yielding one entry per CDR3 protein. The table shows about 350,000 distinct CDR3 sequences, with about 20% occurring only once. The sample consisted of blood, either unsorted or a sorted T cell fraction (not recorded which). Every receptor here comes from a male donor with ankylosing spondylitis or in good health (not recorded which).

The sample holds many counts of this clonotype. V is TRBV27 and J is TRBJ2-1; a weak D match, TRBD2 (5 bases). Germline V gene lookup returns CDR1 MNHEY and CDR2 SMNVEV (reference sequence). The V end was cut by 5 bases, the J end by 8 bases, with 16 bases between. The CDR3 is 14 amino acids. The CDR3, as DNA: TGTGCCAGCAGTCCATACGGGGTTGTCGATGAGCAGTTCTTC. This gives the protein CASSPYGVVDEQFF.

The chain links TRBV12-3 or TRBV12-4 to TRBJ2-6, with 11 bases matching TRBD2. Germline trimming cut 5 bases from V and 4 bases from J; bases unmatched to any gene: 7. The CDR3 is 17 amino acids. The DNA for the CDR3 is TGTGCCAGCAGTGATAGCGGGGGGGCCTTAGGGGCCAACGTCCTGACTTTC. Its protein product is CASSDSGGALGANVLTF.

This clonotype has a handful of counts. The J gene is TRBJ2-5, the V gene TRBV29-1; perhaps TRBD2 as D (6 bases). CDR3 length equals 13 residues. V shed 6 bases and J shed 1 base, with 12 bases lying between them. In germline, CDR1 is SQVTM, CDR2 ANQGSEA. The CDR3 DNA follows: TGCAGCGTGCGGGGTTGGGTCCAAGAGACCCAGTACTTC. The encoded protein is CSVRGWVQETQYF.

In this sample, this clonotype turned up a few times. The chain couples TRBV7-3 to TRBJ2-1; D is perhaps TRBD1 (5 bases). Trimming shortened V by 0 bases and J by 7 bases, and 13 bases separated the two germline ends. The germline V gene encodes CDR1 SGHTA and CDR2 FQGTGA. This CDR3 region has 15 residues. The CDR3 protein is CASSLTVQGWNEQFF. Written as DNA, the CDR3 is TGTGCCAGCAGCTTAACAGTGCAGGGATGGAATGAGCAGTTCTTC.

The chain links TRBV7-6 to TRBJ2-5; possible D gene TRBD1, 5 bases. Germline V gives CDR1 SGHVS, CDR2 FNYEAQ. The V end lost 0 bases, the J end lost 5 bases, and 13 bases lay between the germline ends. This CDR3 is built from 15 residues. DNA of the CDR3: TGTGCCAGCAGCTTAGCGCTCCTAAAGGGGGAGACCCAGTACTTC. Amino acid sequence: CASSLALLKGETQYF.

The V gene is TRBV7-9, the J gene TRBJ2-1, with 10 bases fitting TRBD1. This CDR3 spans 15 amino acids. V gave up 5 bases and J gave up 9 bases; unmatched junction bases: 10. Germline values: CDR1 SEHNR, CDR2 FQNEAQ (reference sequence). CDR3 residues: CASSTPGQGRVEQFF. In DNA, the CDR3 is TGTGCCAGCAGCACACCGGGACAGGGGAGGGTTGAGCAGTTCTTC.

The genes are TRBV10-3 and TRBJ2-1; TRBD1 or TRBD2 may be the D gene (6 bases each). The CDR3 is 14 residues long. Per germline, CDR1 ENHRY and CDR2 SYGVKD. Trimming cost V 3 bases and J 5 bases, with 11 bases left between them. The CDR3 sequence: CAISDLRGDNEQFF. The CDR3 nucleotides are TGTGCCATCAGTGACCTTAGGGGGGACAATGAGCAGTTCTTC.

The chain is built from TRBV30 and TRBJ2-7, with TRBD2 as a possible D gene (6 bases). V was clipped by 3 bases and J by 6 bases, with 18 bases between them. Germline CDR1 reads GTSNPN; CDR2 reads SVGIG (reference sequence). This CDR3 has 14 residues. The CDR3 DNA reads as TGTGCCTGGAGCGGAGGGTTAGGAAGTGCCGAGCAGTACTTC. This gives the protein CAWSGGLGSAEQYF. Full variable domain (rest looked up from reference TRBV30 and TRBJ2-7): SQTIHQWPATLVQPVGSPLSLECTVEGTSNPNLYWYRQAAGRGLQLLFYSVGIGQISSEVPQNLSASRPQDRQFILSSKKLLLSDSGFYLCAWSGGLGSAEQYFGPGTRLTVT.

This clonotype was detected many times. The chain is built from TRBV24-1 and TRBJ2-3; the match to TRBD2 covers 10 bases. With 5 bases clipped from V and 2 bases from J, the junction kept 6 bases outside the gene matches. The CDR3 has 16 amino acids. Germline V gene data show CDR1 as KGHDR and CDR2 as SFDVKD. The CDR3, as DNA: TGTGCCACCAGTGGCCCTACTAGCGGGGACACAGATACGCAGTATTTT. Protein product: CATSGPTSGDTDTQYF.